These 21 T cell receptor beta chains were all obtained from the same sample, sequenced in a study of CXCR3-negative and CXCR3-positive naive CD8 T cells (dated by TCRdb to the late 2010s). The listed sequencing device is NextSeq 550. The Human TCR Profiling Kit (MiLaboratory) was used to make UMI-labeled 5' RACE TRB cDNA libraries. TCRdb reprocessed the reads; each CDR3 protein sequence makes one entry, and DNA is unavailable. The sample table records around 40,000 distinct CDR3 sequences. Of the sample, around 2% falls within the top ten clones. Sample: naive CXCR3- CD8+ T cells from blood. Interpreted using the paper, the cell subset or site label stands for: CD45RO-CCR7+CD27+CD95- naive CD8+ T cells lacking CXCR3 (TNR3-). These receptors all stem from a human donor in good health. Some clones in this sample may be carry-over from other donors' samples.

The chain is built from TRBV29-1 and TRBJ2-2; the D call from TCRdb, TRBD1, cannot be confirmed without DNA. The CDR3 sequence is 16 residues long. The germline V gene has CDR1 SQVTM and CDR2 ANQGSEA. The chain's CDR3 is CSVASPSEGLIGELFF.

The chain carries TRBV28 and TRBJ2-7; the D call of TRBD2 rests on TCRdb alone, since no DNA is present to check it. There are 14 residues in the CDR3. CDR1 is MDHEN and CDR2 is SYDVKM in the germline V gene. The CDR3 is CASSWSGPTYEQYF.

The chain uses TRBV7-6 and TRBJ2-1; checking the TCRdb D call of TRBD1 is not possible without DNA. The CDR3 spans 13 residues. CDR1 and CDR2 (germline): SGHVS, FNYEAQ. CDR3 residues: CASSLDNYNEQFF.

The V and J genes are TRBV15 and TRBJ2-7; TCRdb designates TRBD1, a call that cannot be tested without DNA. Germline CDR1 and CDR2: LNHNV and YYDKDF (reference sequence). The CDR3 sequence is 14 residues long. Here the CDR3 reads CATSRDRGPYEQYF.

This clonotype shows up as medium-sized by frequency. The V gene is TRBV12-3 or TRBV12-4, the J gene TRBJ2-2. CDR3 length: 13 amino acids. The CDR3 sequence: CASSWRLAGELFF.

The chain recombines TRBV29-1 with TRBJ2-7. This CDR3 comprises 12 residues. Germline V gene sequence: CDR1 SQVTM, CDR2 ANQGSEA. The CDR3 protein is CSVEDLPGEQYF.

This rearrangement joins TRBV29-1 to TRBJ2-1; TCRdb calls TRBD1, which cannot be checked without DNA. Per germline, CDR1 SQVTM and CDR2 ANQGSEA. The CDR3 extends over 14 amino acids. The CDR3 protein is CSVDFPIGRDEQLF.

The chain links TRBV3-1 to TRBJ2-3; TCRdb designates TRBD2, a call that cannot be tested without DNA. The germline V gene has CDR1 LGHDT and CDR2 YNNKEL (reference sequence). The CDR3 spans 17 residues. The CDR3 is CASSRNPTSGAKYTQYF.

The chain joins TRBV14 to TRBJ2-7; with no DNA, the TCRdb D assignment of TRBD1 cannot be verified. CDR1 is SGHDN and CDR2 is FVKESK in the germline V gene. The CDR3 is 13 amino acids. CDR3 protein: CASSPDRTYEQYF.

The chain employs TRBV7-3 and TRBJ2-5; TCRdb's D call of TRBD1 is untestable without DNA. Per germline, CDR1 SGHTA and CDR2 FQGTGA. The CDR3 is 15 amino acids. CDR3 sequence: CASSPGRGSRETQYF. The whole variable domain, remainder taken from reference TRBV7-3 and TRBJ2-5, is GAGVSQTPSNKVTEKGKYVELRCDPISGHTALYWYRQSLGQGPEFLIYFQGTGAADDSGLPNDRFFAVRPEGSVSTLKIQRTERGDSAVYLCASSPGRGSRETQYFGPGTRLLVL.

This sequence joins TRBV7-9 and TRBJ2-7; TCRdb picks TRBD1, but there is no DNA to check that call. Germline V CDR1 and CDR2: SEHNR, FQNEAQ (reference sequence). The CDR3 runs 14 residues. The CDR3: CASSPGVRSYEQYF.

The genes are TRBV7-3 and TRBJ2-1; TCRdb's D gene call, TRBD2, goes unchecked for lack of DNA. The CDR3 length is 16 residues. Germline lookup yields CDR1 SGHTA and CDR2 FQGTGA. This CDR3 reads CASSRIAGLAIDEQFF. The whole variable domain, remainder taken from reference TRBV7-3 and TRBJ2-1, is GAGVSQTPSNKVTEKGKYVELRCDPISGHTALYWYRQSLGQGPEFLIYFQGTGAADDSGLPNDRFFAVRPEGSVSTLKIQRTERGDSAVYLCASSRIAGLAIDEQFFGPGTRLTVL.

The chain employs TRBV20-1 and TRBJ2-7. CDR3 length equals 14 residues. CDR1 is DFQATT and CDR2 is SNEGSKA in the germline V gene (reference sequence). The CDR3 reads CSAGLMGSSYERYF.

CDR3 sequence reads: CASSFRRDSSAYEQYF. The gene calls are TRBV6-2 or TRBV6-3 and TRBJ2-7; TCRdb selects TRBD1, and the lack of DNA leaves this call unchecked. The CDR3 covers 16 residues. CDR1 is MNHEY, CDR2 SVGEGT, per germline.

This chain uses TRBV29-1 with TRBJ2-1; TCRdb indicates TRBD1, and absent DNA this call remains unverified. The CDR3 length is 13 residues. Germline V gives CDR1 SQVTM, CDR2 ANQGSEA. CDR3 amino acids: CSVVTVSYNEQFF.

V and J are TRBV29-1 and TRBJ1-1; as DNA is missing, the TRBD1 call by TCRdb cannot be tested. CDR1 is SQVTM, CDR2 ANQGSEA, per germline. CDR3 length: 16 residues. CDR3: CSVRTTSGGVNTEAFF. The full variable domain, completed using reference TRBV29-1 and TRBJ1-1, is SAVISQKPSRDICQRGTSLTIQCQVDSQVTMMFWYRQQPGQSLTLIATANQGSEATYESGFVIDKFPISRPNLTFSTLTVSNMSPEDSSIYLCSVRTTSGGVNTEAFFGQGTRLTVV.

CDR3 loop: CSLEPQGPEAFF. The rearrangement joins TRBV29-1 to TRBJ1-1. CDR1 is SQVTM, CDR2 ANQGSEA, per germline. The length of the CDR3 is 12 residues.

CDR3: CASSTTMQGYTF. The chain carries TRBV12-3 or TRBV12-4 and TRBJ1-2. This CDR3 region has 12 residues.

The chain couples TRBV7-9 to TRBJ2-7. This CDR3 comprises 15 residues. Germline CDR1 SEHNR, CDR2 FQNEAQ (reference sequence). CDR3 sequence reads: CASSLSTESSYEQYF.

V gene TRBV29-1 combines with J gene TRBJ1-2; TCRdb indicates TRBD1, and absent DNA this call remains unverified. The CDR3 has 13 residues. Per the germline V gene, CDR1 is SQVTM and CDR2 is ANQGSEA. The CDR3 region is CSDQTGVPYGYTF.

The chain employs TRBV19 and TRBJ2-2; the TCRdb call, TRBD1, lacks DNA for checking. The CDR3 has 18 amino acids. Germline CDR1 and CDR2: LNHDA and SQIVND (reference sequence). CDR3 amino acids: CASTTKPGRGSIIGELFF.